These 2 T cell receptor beta chains were all obtained from the same sample, sequenced in a study of tissue T cells after allogeneic stem cell transplantation. Measured with immunoSEQ multiplex PCR; TCRdb has only the in-frame clones, and not every one. In the table there are approximately 10,000 clones, roughly 66% of which are singletons. Here the sequenced sample was tissue from the jejunum, taken at autopsy. The receptors were gathered from a woman between 18 and 55 years old with breast cancer.

This clone occurred a few times. This rearrangement joins TRBV2 to TRBJ1-2; the D is unclear. Deletions cut 2 bases from V and 4 bases from J, with 5 bases between. The CDR3 spans 12 residues. Germline V gene data show CDR1 as SNHLY and CDR2 as FYNNEI. This chain's CDR3 is CASSEKFYGYTF. In DNA form, the CDR3 reads TGTGCCAGCAGTGAAAAATTCTATGGCTACACCTTC.

This clone was recorded once. The chain has TRBV10-3 and TRBJ1-1, with D perhaps matching TRBD1 (5 bases). The CDR3 extends over 14 amino acids. Germline loops: CDR1 ENHRY, CDR2 SYGVKD. Trimming removed 0 bases at V and 3 bases at J, with 8 bases between. The CDR3 sequence: CAISESPGDTEAFF. CDR3 DNA: TGTGCCATCAGTGAGTCCCCGGGGGACACTGAAGCTTTCTTT.